This T cell receptor beta chain was retrieved from a study of T-cell reconstitution after alpha-beta-depleted transplantation in children. Unique molecular identifiers were built into the TCRbeta library. TCRdb processed the PCR reads anew with MiXCR; each CDR3 protein has one entry. The sample consists of about 540,000 distinct CDR3 sequences, around 19% of them appearing once. Germline loops: CDR1 MGHRA, CDR2 YSYEKL. V lost 4 bases and J lost 4, with 19 bases in between. CDR3 length: 16 amino acids. This clonotype was counted ten times or more. The sequence derives from a human donor who donated a stem cell graft to a child with acute lymphoblastic leukemia. The source material was PBMCs from the stem cell graft donor, sampled from the stem cell graft. The chain has TRBV4-1 and TRBJ1-1; the D gene is possibly TRBD1 (6 bases). The CDR3 nucleotides read TGCGCCAGCAGCCCTTCCTTATACAGGGACGGCACTGAAGCTTTCTTT. Translation: CASSPSLYRDGTEAFF.